This TCR beta chain is from a study of type 1 and type 2 diabetes patients. Amplification started from genomic DNA. Amplification of the beta chain CDR3 used 30 forward and 13 reverse multiplex primers. TCRdb processed the multiplex PCR reads anew with MiXCR; each CDR3 protein has one entry. Counted here are 270,000 or so distinct CDR3 sequences, roughly 50% occurring once; the ten biggest clones make up 12% to 15%. The CDR3 has 15 amino acids. The germline CDR1 and CDR2 sequences are SNHLY and FYNNEI. The V and J ends lost 8 bases and 4 bases respectively, with 20 bases between them. The specimen was peripheral blood mononuclear cells (PBMCs). The TCR was taken from a man aged 18 to 29 with type 2 diabetes. This chain uses TRBV2 with TRBJ2-5, with a possible D match to TRBD2 (6 bases). The CDR3 reads CASAFQDYRGETQYF. The DNA of the CDR3 is TGTGCCAGCGCATTCCAGGACTACCGCGGAGAGACCCAGTACTTC. The full variable domain, rest sourced from reference TRBV2 and TRBJ2-5, is EPEVTQTPSHQVTQMGQEVILRCVPISNHLYFYWYRQILGQKVEFLVSFYNNEISEKSEIFDDQFSVERPDGSNFTLKIRSTKLEDSAMYFCASAFQDYRGETQYFGPGTRLLVL.